This T cell receptor (beta chain) appears in the sequencing data of a study of T cells in Graves' hyperthyroidism and ophthalmopathy. Template material for amplifying TCR beta CDR3 regions consisted of RNA transcripts. An initial round of RT-PCR targeting the TCR CDR3 relied on the HTBI primer set. Using its own MiXCR run on the multiplex PCR reads, TCRdb lists one record per CDR3 protein. The sample lists roughly 600,000 distinct CDR3 sequences, about 15% occurring once. V was trimmed by 3 bases and J by 8 bases, leaving 15 bases between them. Germline assignment: CDR1 KGHDR and CDR2 SFDVKD. This CDR3 spans 14 amino acids. This clonotype was seen only a few times.

The source is a woman between 45 and 60 years old with Graves' ophthalmopathy. The sample comprised blood. The rearrangement joins TRBV24-1 to TRBJ1-2; tentative D call: TRBD1 (5 bases). The CDR3 nucleotides read TGTGCCACCAGTGATGGGGACTCTGTCGTAGGCTACACCTTC. Residues: CATSDGDSVVGYTF.